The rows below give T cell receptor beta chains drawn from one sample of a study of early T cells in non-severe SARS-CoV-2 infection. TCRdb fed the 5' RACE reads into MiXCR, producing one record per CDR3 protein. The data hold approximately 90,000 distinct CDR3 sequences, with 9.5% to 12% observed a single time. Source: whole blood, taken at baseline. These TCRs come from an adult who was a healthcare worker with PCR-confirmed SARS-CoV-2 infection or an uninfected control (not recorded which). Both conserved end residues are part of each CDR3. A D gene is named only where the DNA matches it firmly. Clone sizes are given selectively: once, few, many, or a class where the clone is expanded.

CDR3 protein: CATSDGYGNEQFF
CDR3 DNA: TGTGCCACCAGTGATGGCTACGGGAATGAGCAGTTCTTC
clone size: few
J gene: TRBJ2-1
V gene: TRBV24-1
D gene: .

CDR3 protein: CSARGQGAEAFF
CDR3 DNA: TGCAGTGCTAGGGGGCAGGGGGCCGAAGCTTTCTTT
clone size: .
J gene: TRBJ1-1
V gene: TRBV20-1
D gene: TRBD1

CDR3 protein: CASSYPPGNTGELFF
CDR3 DNA: TGTGCCAGCAGTTACCCCCCTGGTAACACCGGGGAGCTGTTTTTT
clone size: few
J gene: TRBJ2-2
V gene: TRBV6-2/TRBV6-3
D gene: .

CDR3 protein: CSAPGSLVRDTQYF
CDR3 DNA: TGCAGTGCGCCCGGCTCCCTGGTTCGGGATACGCAGTATTTT
clone size: many
J gene: TRBJ2-3
V gene: TRBV20-1
D gene: .

CDR3 protein: CATSVGQGIQETQYF
CDR3 DNA: TGTGCCACCAGTGTAGGTCAGGGAATTCAAGAGACCCAGTACTTC
clone size: .
J gene: TRBJ2-5
V gene: TRBV24-1
D gene: .

CDR3 protein: CASRSRGNTIYF
CDR3 DNA: TGTGCCAGCAGGTCCCGAGGAAACACCATATATTTT
clone size: many
J gene: TRBJ1-3
V gene: TRBV6-5
D gene: .

CDR3 protein: CASSSTSDQTQYF
CDR3 DNA: TGCGCCAGCAGCTCGACTAGCGATCAGACCCAGTACTTC
clone size: few
J gene: TRBJ2-5
V gene: TRBV5-1
D gene: TRBD2

CDR3 protein: CASSQVPRDQPQHF
CDR3 DNA: TGTGCCAGCAGCCAAGTTCCCCGGGATCAGCCCCAGCATTTT
clone size: many
J gene: TRBJ1-5
V gene: TRBV3-1
D gene: .

CDR3 protein: CASSLDLGNSPLHF
CDR3 DNA: TGCGCCAGCAGCTTGGATCTGGGAAATTCACCCCTCCACTTT
clone size: .
J gene: TRBJ1-6
V gene: TRBV5-1
D gene: .

CDR3 protein: CAISDGTGGSQNIQYF
CDR3 DNA: TGTGCCATCAGTGACGGGACAGGGGGAAGTCAAAACATTCAGTACTTC
clone size: .
J gene: TRBJ2-4
V gene: TRBV10-3
D gene: TRBD1

CDR3 protein: CASSRYGGSETQYF
CDR3 DNA: TGTGCCAGCAGCCGGTACGGGGGGAGCGAGACCCAGTACTTC
clone size: few
J gene: TRBJ2-5
V gene: TRBV7-9
D gene: TRBD2

CDR3 protein: CASSLVGETQYF
CDR3 DNA: TGTGCCAGCAGCTTAGTAGGAGAGACCCAGTACTTC
clone size: .
J gene: TRBJ2-5
V gene: TRBV7-9
D gene: .

CDR3 protein: CSGGENTEAFF
CDR3 DNA: TGCAGCGGGGGGGAGAACACTGAAGCTTTCTTT
clone size: .
J gene: TRBJ1-1
V gene: TRBV29-1
D gene: .

CDR3 protein: CATSDLGQNYGYTF
CDR3 DNA: TGTGCCACCAGTGATTTGGGGCAGAACTATGGCTACACCTTC
clone size: few
J gene: TRBJ1-2
V gene: TRBV24-1
D gene: .

CDR3 protein: CASRGGGNEQFF
CDR3 DNA: TGTGCCAGTCGTGGTGGGGGCAATGAGCAGTTCTTC
clone size: many
J gene: TRBJ2-1
V gene: TRBV19
D gene: .

CDR3 protein: CASSALTSPGANVLTF
CDR3 DNA: TGTGCCAGCAGCGCCTTGACTAGCCCTGGGGCCAACGTCCTGACTTTC
clone size: .
J gene: TRBJ2-6
V gene: TRBV9
D gene: TRBD2

CDR3 protein: CASSDSSGNTIYF
CDR3 DNA: TGTGCCAGCTCCGACAGCTCTGGAAACACCATATATTTT
clone size: many
J gene: TRBJ1-3
V gene: TRBV6-2/TRBV6-3
D gene: .

CDR3 protein: CSARGSSEGDTQYF
CDR3 DNA: TGCAGTGCTAGAGGTTCAAGTGAAGGGGATACGCAGTATTTT
clone size: few
J gene: TRBJ2-3
V gene: TRBV20-1
D gene: .

CDR3 protein: CASSYHRDSYEQYF
CDR3 DNA: TGTGCCAGCAGTTACCACAGGGACTCCTACGAGCAGTACTTC
clone size: few
J gene: TRBJ2-7
V gene: TRBV6-2/TRBV6-3
D gene: .

CDR3 protein: CASSFLGHREGNEQFF
CDR3 DNA: TGCGCCAGCAGCTTCCTTGGTCACAGGGAGGGAAATGAGCAGTTCTTC
clone size: few
J gene: TRBJ2-1
V gene: TRBV5-1
D gene: .

CDR3 protein: CASSLAQEQFF
CDR3 DNA: TGTGCCAGCAGCTTAGCGCAAGAGCAGTTCTTC
clone size: .
J gene: TRBJ2-1
V gene: TRBV7-2
D gene: .

CDR3 protein: CASSSGTGAAFF
CDR3 DNA: TGCGCCAGCAGTTCTGGGACAGGGGCAGCTTTCTTT
clone size: .
J gene: TRBJ1-1
V gene: TRBV10-1
D gene: TRBD1

CDR3 protein: CSAIASGGNTQYF
CDR3 DNA: TGCAGTGCTATCGCTAGCGGGGGAAATACGCAGTATTTT
clone size: few
J gene: TRBJ2-3
V gene: TRBV20-1
D gene: TRBD2

CDR3 protein: CSARDPSAGADYGYTF
CDR3 DNA: TGCAGTGCTAGAGACCCCTCGGCCGGGGCGGACTATGGCTACACCTTC
clone size: few
J gene: TRBJ1-2
V gene: TRBV20-1
D gene: .

CDR3 protein: CASSIDIAANEKLFF
CDR3 DNA: TGTGCCAGCAGTATCGACATCGCGGCTAATGAAAAACTGTTTTTT
clone size: few
J gene: TRBJ1-4
V gene: TRBV27
D gene: .

CDR3 protein: CASRTPVRRKSSYNEQFF
CDR3 DNA: TGTGCCAGCAGAACACCGGTGCGGCGGAAGAGCTCCTACAATGAGCAGTTCTTC
clone size: .
J gene: TRBJ2-1
V gene: TRBV7-2
D gene: .

CDR3 protein: CASSLIRTNSPLHF
CDR3 DNA: TGTGCCAGCAGTTTGATCCGGACGAATTCACCCCTCCACTTT
clone size: few
J gene: TRBJ1-6
V gene: TRBV27
D gene: .

CDR3 protein: CASSYSKGSPSSYEQYF
CDR3 DNA: TGTGCCAGCAGTTACTCGAAAGGAAGCCCCAGCTCCTACGAGCAGTACTTC
clone size: .
J gene: TRBJ2-7
V gene: TRBV6-7
D gene: .

CDR3 protein: CASSLAWDSPLHF
CDR3 DNA: TGTGCCAGCAGCTTAGCGTGGGACTCGCCCCTCCACTTT
clone size: few
J gene: TRBJ1-6
V gene: TRBV11-2
D gene: .

CDR3 protein: CASSQERGQGRAFF
CDR3 DNA: TGTGCCAGCAGCCAAGAAAGGGGACAGGGACGAGCTTTCTTT
clone size: few
J gene: TRBJ1-1
V gene: TRBV14
D gene: TRBD1

CDR3 protein: CATSRDDGGWETQYF
CDR3 DNA: TGTGCCACCAGCAGAGATGACGGGGGTTGGGAGACCCAGTACTTC
clone size: .
J gene: TRBJ2-5
V gene: TRBV15
D gene: .

CDR3 protein: CSGQENEQFF
CDR3 DNA: TGCAGCGGACAGGAAAATGAGCAGTTCTTC
clone size: .
J gene: TRBJ2-1
V gene: TRBV29-1
D gene: .

CDR3 protein: CASRTQMNTEAFF
CDR3 DNA: TGTGCCAGCAGGACACAGATGAACACTGAAGCTTTCTTT
clone size: .
J gene: TRBJ1-1
V gene: TRBV6-2/TRBV6-3
D gene: .

CDR3 protein: CASQYGTVNTEAFF
CDR3 DNA: TGCGCCAGCCAATACGGGACAGTGAACACTGAAGCTTTCTTT
clone size: .
J gene: TRBJ1-1
V gene: TRBV10-2
D gene: TRBD1

CDR3 protein: CSVPFSYNEQFF
CDR3 DNA: TGCAGCGTACCGTTCAGCTACAATGAGCAGTTCTTC
clone size: .
J gene: TRBJ2-1
V gene: TRBV29-1
D gene: .

CDR3 protein: CASSTAQGARDTQYF
CDR3 DNA: TGTGCCAGCAGTACCGCACAGGGGGCGAGAGATACGCAGTATTTT
clone size: .
J gene: TRBJ2-3
V gene: TRBV6-5
D gene: TRBD1

CDR3 protein: CSARGLNTQYF
CDR3 DNA: TGCAGTGCTAGAGGGTTGAATACGCAGTATTTT
clone size: few
J gene: TRBJ2-3
V gene: TRBV20-1
D gene: .

CDR3 protein: CAWSVPGLAGGKQFF
CDR3 DNA: TGTGCCTGGAGTGTACCGGGACTAGCGGGGGGAAAGCAGTTCTTC
clone size: many
J gene: TRBJ2-1
V gene: TRBV30
D gene: TRBD2

CDR3 protein: CASSLVPSGSVLF
CDR3 DNA: TGTGCCAGCAGCTTAGTGCCTAGCGGGAGTGTGCTCTTC
clone size: many
J gene: TRBJ2-1
V gene: TRBV11-2
D gene: TRBD2

CDR3 protein: CASRPSGVNTDTQYF
CDR3 DNA: TGTGCCAGCAGACCAAGCGGAGTTAACACAGATACGCAGTATTTT
clone size: few
J gene: TRBJ2-3
V gene: TRBV7-3
D gene: .

CDR3 protein: CASSPWALTETQYF
CDR3 DNA: TGTGCCAGCAGCCCTTGGGCCTTAACGGAGACCCAGTACTTC
clone size: few
J gene: TRBJ2-5
V gene: TRBV6-2/TRBV6-3
D gene: .

CDR3 protein: CASSIILRNSPLHF
CDR3 DNA: TGTGCCAGTAGTATAATACTGCGCAATTCACCCCTCCACTTT
clone size: few
J gene: TRBJ1-6
V gene: TRBV19
D gene: .

CDR3 protein: CASRPDGLGDQPQHF
CDR3 DNA: TGTGCCAGCAGACCGGACGGTCTGGGAGATCAGCCCCAGCATTTT
clone size: .
J gene: TRBJ1-5
V gene: TRBV2
D gene: .

CDR3 protein: CASSLTSGGLAKNIQYF
CDR3 DNA: TGTGCCAGCAGTTTAACCAGCGGGGGCTTAGCCAAAAACATTCAGTACTTC
clone size: many
J gene: TRBJ2-4
V gene: TRBV27
D gene: TRBD2